Following are 10 T cell receptor beta chains from one sample sequenced in a study of T-cell reconstitution after alpha-beta-depleted transplantation in children. A library of TCRbeta sequences, prepared with unique molecular identifiers, was generated. TCRdb reprocessed the PCR reads via MiXCR and lists one record per CDR3 protein. The repertoire includes about 610,000 distinct CDR3 sequences, 10% to 13% of them detected once, and roughly 3.9% sits in the top ten. The starting material was PBMCs from the stem cell graft donor, obtained from the stem cell graft. These receptors were obtained from a human donor who donated a stem cell graft to a child with acute myeloid leukemia.

The V gene is TRBV5-1, the J gene TRBJ1-6; D is uncertain. The CDR3 has 16 amino acids. Trimming cost V 0 bases and J 8 bases, with 15 bases left between them. Germline CDR1 reads SGHRS; CDR2 reads YFSETQ. The CDR3 DNA follows: TGCGCCAGCAGCTTGGTTGGCTCACCCGGGGATTCACCCCTCCACTTT. It is translated as CASSLVGSPGDSPLHF.

This clonotype was seen only a few times. The chain recombines TRBV14 with TRBJ2-5, with D perhaps TRBD2 (6 bases). The CDR3 totals 13 residues. The germline gives CDR1 SGHDN, CDR2 FVKESK. Trimming cost V 0 bases and J 5 bases, with 7 bases left between them. The CDR3 DNA follows: TGTGCCAGCAGCCAAGAGGAGGGGGAGACCCAGTACTTC. Translation: CASSQEEGETQYF.

Ten or more counts support this clonotype. This rearrangement joins TRBV7-2 to TRBJ2-4; 8 positions agree with TRBD2. The CDR3 loop spans 15 amino acids. Germline V CDR1 and CDR2: SGHTA, FQGNSA. J lost 4 bases, V lost 0 bases, and 2 bases had no gene match. CDR3 amino acids: CASSLAASGKNIQYF. The CDR3 DNA sequence: TGTGCCAGCAGCTTAGCGGCTAGCGGGAAAAACATTCAGTACTTC. The entire variable domain, with the rest obtained from reference TRBV7-2 and TRBJ2-4, is as follows: GAGVSQSPSNKVTEKGKDVELRCDPISGHTALYWYRQSLGQGLEFLIYFQGNSAPDKSGLPSDRFSAERTGGSVSTLTIQRTQQEDSAVYLCASSLAASGKNIQYFGAGTRLSVL.

This clonotype appeared many times. The rearrangement joins TRBV20-1 to TRBJ1-4, with D uncertain. Germline CDR1 DFQATT, CDR2 SNEGSKA (reference sequence). V was trimmed by 3 bases and J by 6 bases, leaving 11 bases between them. This CDR3 has 13 residues. The CDR3 DNA reads as TGCAGTGCTAGTCAAGGGTCGGATGAAAAACTGTTTTTT. Its protein is CSASQGSDEKLFF.

This clonotype has at least ten counts. V usage is TRBV12-3 or TRBV12-4 and J usage is TRBJ2-3, with unresolved D. The V and J ends lost 1 base and 4 bases respectively, with 6 bases between them. The CDR3 has 13 amino acids. This chain's CDR3 is CASSLGHPDTQYF. The CDR3 region has the DNA TGTGCCAGCAGTTTAGGACACCCAGATACGCAGTATTTT.

This clonotype was observed at least ten times. The rearrangement links TRBV28 to TRBJ1-1, with no clear D. Trimming removed 6 bases from V and 4 bases from J, with 18 bases in between. The CDR3 loop spans 15 amino acids. Germline CDR1 and CDR2: MDHEN and SYDVKM. CDR3 residues: CASRKGRRLGTEAFF. In DNA form, the CDR3 reads TGTGCCAGCAGGAAAGGGAGGCGGCTGGGCACTGAAGCTTTCTTT.

This clonotype turned up a few times. The genes are TRBV9 and TRBJ1-1; D call uncertain. V lost 0 bases, J lost 4 bases, and 7 bases lay in between. The germline CDR1 and CDR2 sequences are SGDLS and YYNGEE. This CDR3 region has 13 residues. The CDR3 is CASSVGGPTEAFF. The DNA of the CDR3 is TGTGCCAGCAGCGTAGGTGGGCCCACTGAAGCTTTCTTT. The full variable domain, with the rest looked up from reference TRBV9 and TRBJ1-1, is DSGVTQTPKHLITATGQRVTLRCSPRSGDLSVYWYQQSLDQGLQFLIQYYNGEERAKGNILERFSAQQFPDLHSELNLSSLELGDSALYFCASSVGGPTEAFFGQGTRLTVV.

In its sample, this clonotype was seen a few times. V is TRBV7-2 and J is TRBJ2-1, with 10 positions matching TRBD2. V gave up 3 bases and J gave up 9 bases; unmatched junction bases: 8. CDR1 SGHTA and CDR2 FQGNSA come from the germline V gene. This CDR3 region has 15 residues. CDR3 sequence reads: CASSFSLAGEVEQFF. DNA for the CDR3: TGTGCCAGCAGCTTTAGTCTAGCGGGAGAGGTTGAGCAGTTCTTC.

Many counts were recorded for this clonotype. V usage is TRBV29-1 and J usage is TRBJ1-1; D remains unclear. There are 12 residues in the CDR3. Looked up from germline, CDR1 is SQVTM and CDR2 is ANQGSEA. Between the trimmed V and J ends, which lost 8 bases and 4 bases, there was a span of 14 bases. The CDR3 reads CSTTDGSTEAFF. The CDR3 DNA sequence: TGCAGCACAACGGACGGCAGCACTGAAGCTTTCTTT. The full variable domain, rest sourced from reference TRBV29-1 and TRBJ1-1, is SAVISQKPSRDICQRGTSLTIQCQVDSQVTMMFWYRQQPGQSLTLIATANQGSEATYESGFVIDKFPISRPNLTFSTLTVSNMSPEDSSIYLCSTTDGSTEAFFGQGTRLTVV.

There are many counts of this clonotype. V is TRBV29-1 and J is TRBJ1-3; D is ambiguous. V gave up 7 bases and J gave up 2 bases, with 12 bases separating them. Looked up from germline, CDR1 is SQVTM and CDR2 is ANQGSEA. The CDR3 is 13 amino acids. This CDR3 is CSARVAAGNTIYF. CDR3 DNA: TGCAGCGCCCGAGTGGCCGCTGGAAACACCATATATTTT.